This T cell receptor (beta chain) derives from a study of T-cell memory formation after mild COVID-19. Germline V gene lookup returns CDR1 DFQATT and CDR2 SNEGSKA (reference sequence). V was clipped by 3 bases and J by 3 bases, with 6 bases between them. The CDR3 has 12 amino acids. TCRdb re-analysed the 5' RACE reads in MiXCR, keeping a single row per CDR3 protein. This table has roughly 400,000 distinct CDR3 sequences, 15% to 20% appearing once. Sequenced sample: PBMCs or a T cell subset sorted from them (not recorded which). The TCR was taken from a man between 18 and 29 years old who had mild COVID-19 (a few samples of this study predate the infection). Cell type and time point are not known. The chain has TRBV20-1 and TRBJ2-1, with TRBD2 as a possible D gene (6 bases). For the CDR3, the DNA is TGCAGTGCTAGGGACTACTACAATGAGCAGTTCTTC. It yields the protein CSARDYYNEQFF.